These T cell receptor beta chains were read from a single sample in a study of cytomegalovirus exposure and HLA in healthy donors. TCRdb's table, derived via immunoSEQ multiplex PCR, lists solely in-frame clones and lacks some. This sample has 100,000 or so clones, with 70% to 80% found just once. The specimen sequenced was PBMCs. Source of these receptors: a female donor in good health and CMV-seropositive. CDR3s include the opening cysteine and the closing phenylalanine or tryptophan. D genes are given only for firm matches. The listing skips clone size in some rows; elsewhere it reads once, few, many or a size class.

d_call	v_call	cdr3_length	clone_size	j_call	cdr3_aa	cdr3_nt
.	TRBV11-2	15	.	TRBJ1-5	CASSFGPGENQPQHF	TGTGCCAGCAGCTTTGGGCCAGGGGAAAATCAGCCCCAGCATTTT
.	TRBV7-9	14	.	TRBJ2-1	CASSLQGYGNEQFF	TGTGCCAGCAGCTTACAGGGTTACGGTAATGAGCAGTTCTTC
TRBD1	TRBV6-6	15	once	TRBJ1-4	CASSWDSRTGEKLFF	TGTGCCAGCAGCTGGGACAGTCGGACGGGCGAAAAACTGTTTTTT
.	TRBV11-2	13	few	TRBJ2-7	CASMGSSSYEQYF	TGTGCCTCCATGGGCTCCTCCTCCTACGAGCAGTACTTC
TRBD1	TRBV18	18	.	TRBJ2-2	CASSPRRSGGVGTGELFF	TGTGCCAGCTCACCACGGCGGTCAGGGGGCGTGGGCACCGGGGAGCTGTTTTTT
TRBD2	TRBV7-9	18	few	TRBJ2-1	CASSPEGTSKSSYNEQFF	TGTGCCAGCAGCCCCGAAGGGACTAGCAAGAGCTCCTACAATGAGCAGTTCTTC
.	TRBV6-5	15	.	TRBJ2-2	CASRWDSSNTGELFF	TGTGCCAGCAGGTGGGACTCATCGAACACCGGGGAGCTGTTTTTT
.	TRBV18	13	.	TRBJ2-7	CASSPDQTYEQYF	TGTGCCAGCTCACCAGATCAGACCTACGAGCAGTACTTC
.	TRBV6-6	16	.	TRBJ1-4	CASSYAQIKSNEKLFF	TGTGCCAGCAGTTACGCACAAATTAAGTCTAATGAAAAACTGTTTTTT
.	TRBV7-9	14	.	TRBJ2-5	CASSTRTEAETQYF	TGTGCCAGCAGCACCCGGACAGAGGCAGAGACCCAGTACTTC
.	TRBV5-1	17	.	TRBJ1-2	CASSAGLSPGRNYGYTF	TGCGCCAGCAGCGCCGGTTTGAGTCCAGGCCGAAACTATGGCTACACCTTC
TRBD1	TRBV5-1	15	.	TRBJ1-1	CASSLATTGTPEAFF	TGCGCCAGCAGCTTGGCCACGACAGGGACCCCTGAAGCTTTCTTT
.	TRBV28	14	.	TRBJ2-7	CASREPTASYEQYF	TGTGCCAGCAGAGAACCGACAGCCTCCTACGAGCAGTACTTC
.	TRBV7-2	17	few	TRBJ2-5	CASSLEGRLALRETQYF	TGTGCCAGCAGCTTAGAAGGCCGGTTAGCGTTGAGAGAGACCCAGTACTTC
TRBD1	TRBV6-5	16	.	TRBJ2-7	CASSYLGTARNYEQYF	TGTGCCAGCAGTTACCTCGGGACAGCGCGCAACTACGAGCAGTACTTC
.	TRBV6-1	12	.	TRBJ2-1	CASSPQRDEQFF	TGTGCCAGCAGTCCCCAGCGGGATGAGCAGTTCTTC
.	TRBV7-2	15	few	TRBJ1-3	CASSSWSGSGNTIYF	TGTGCCAGCAGCTCATGGTCCGGCTCTGGAAACACCATATATTTT
TRBD1	TRBV5-1	13	.	TRBJ2-3	CASSVQGADTQYF	TGCGCCAGCAGCGTCCAGGGGGCAGATACGCAGTATTTT
.	TRBV19	14	few	TRBJ1-3	CATSDWSSGNTIYF	TGTGCCACCTCAGACTGGAGCTCTGGAAACACCATATATTTT
TRBD2	TRBV6-6	15	.	TRBJ2-1	CASSRSGTTYNEQFF	TGTGCCAGCAGTAGAAGCGGGACCACCTACAATGAGCAGTTCTTC
TRBD1	TRBV7-8	16	few	TRBJ1-2	CASSQRDRGDLYGYTF	TGTGCCAGCAGCCAACGGGACAGGGGGGATTTATATGGCTACACCTTC
.	TRBV28	14	.	TRBJ1-5	CASRGGQGGRPQHF	TGTGCCAGCAGGGGGGGGCAGGGAGGTAGGCCCCAGCATTTT
.	TRBV2	13	few	TRBJ2-7	CASSERGFNEQYF	TGTGCCAGCAGTGAAAGGGGCTTCAACGAGCAGTACTTC
TRBD2	TRBV29-1	14	.	TRBJ2-2	CSVAYLAGTGELFF	TGCAGCGTCGCTTACCTAGCGGGGACCGGGGAGCTGTTTTTT
.	TRBV10-3	13	.	TRBJ1-1	CAIAGWMNTEAFF	TGTGCCATCGCAGGGTGGATGAACACTGAAGCTTTCTTT
.	TRBV2	15	.	TRBJ2-7	CASSRPGHGVDEQYF	TGTGCCAGCAGTCGTCCGGGACACGGGGTGGACGAGCAGTACTTC
TRBD1	TRBV5-4	15	medium-sized	TRBJ1-1	CASSPPGQGYTEAFF	TGTGCCAGCAGCCCTCCGGGACAGGGTTACACTGAAGCTTTCTTT
TRBD1	TRBV6-5	16	once	TRBJ2-7	CASSYRGTGSFYEQYF	TGTGCCAGCAGTTACAGGGGGACAGGGTCTTTCTACGAGCAGTACTTC
TRBD1	TRBV9	14	.	TRBJ2-1	CASSASKDRNEQFF	TGTGCCAGCAGCGCCTCCAAGGACAGGAATGAGCAGTTCTTC
.	TRBV18	15	few	TRBJ1-4	CASSPPQSTNEKLFF	TGTGCCAGCTCACCACCCCAGTCAACTAATGAAAAACTGTTTTTT
.	TRBV21-1	16	.	TRBJ1-1	CASTQRSRAQVAEAFF	TGTGCCAGCACCCAGCGGTCTCGGGCCCAGGTAGCTGAAGCTTTCTTT
TRBD2	TRBV15	15	.	TRBJ2-5	CATRTSGRAGETQYF	TGTGCCACCCGGACTAGCGGGAGGGCCGGTGAGACCCAGTACTTC
.	TRBV7-9	12	.	TRBJ1-1	CASSSQEAWAFF	TGTGCCAGCAGCTCCCAAGAGGCTTGGGCTTTCTTT
TRBD1	TRBV27	17	.	TRBJ1-2	CASSSMDRGGINYGYTF	TGTGCCAGCAGTTCCATGGACAGGGGGGGGATTAACTATGGCTACACCTTC
TRBD1	TRBV19	15	.	TRBJ2-7	CASRPGTGGTYEQYF	TGTGCCAGTAGACCCGGGACAGGGGGAACCTACGAGCAGTACTTC
TRBD2	TRBV12-5	17	.	TRBJ2-3	CASGLRLAETSTDTQYF	TGTGCTAGTGGTTTGAGGCTAGCGGAGACTAGCACAGATACGCAGTATTTT
.	TRBV29-1	10	.	TRBJ2-5	CSVAGETQYF	TGCAGCGTTGCAGGGGAGACCCAGTACTTC
TRBD2	TRBV27	16	once	TRBJ2-5	CASRPSGLAVEETQYF	TGTGCCAGCAGACCCTCGGGACTAGCGGTGGAGGAGACCCAGTACTTC
.	TRBV6-1	15	.	TRBJ2-7	CASTKSWGKSYEQYF	TGTGCCAGCACTAAATCCTGGGGCAAATCCTACGAGCAGTACTTC
TRBD1	TRBV9	14	.	TRBJ1-6	CASSIGDRSSPLHF	TGTGCCAGCAGCATTGGGGACAGAAGTTCACCCCTCCACTTT
.	TRBV19	14	.	TRBJ1-5	CASSILQVDQPQHF	TGTGCCAGTAGTATTTTACAGGTCGATCAGCCCCAGCATTTT
TRBD2	TRBV9	17	.	TRBJ2-5	CASSVGSKAGGRETQYF	TGTGCCAGCAGCGTAGGGTCCAAAGCGGGGGGACGAGAGACCCAGTACTTC
TRBD2	TRBV4-1	19	.	TRBJ2-3	CASSLDGTSGGSSTDTQYF	TGCGCCAGCAGTCTGGATGGGACTAGCGGGGGTTCTAGCACAGATACGCAGTATTTT
.	TRBV27	16	.	TRBJ2-1	CASSRLAGGPYNEQFF	TGTGCCAGCAGTAGACTAGCCGGGGGGCCCTACAATGAGCAGTTCTTC
TRBD2	TRBV5-1	14	.	TRBJ2-7	CASSSGTSGYEQYF	TGCGCCAGCAGCTCAGGGACTAGCGGGTACGAGCAGTACTTC
.	TRBV11-2	13	once	TRBJ2-1	CASRSGGAWEQFF	TGTGCCAGCAGATCTGGGGGGGCTTGGGAGCAGTTCTTC